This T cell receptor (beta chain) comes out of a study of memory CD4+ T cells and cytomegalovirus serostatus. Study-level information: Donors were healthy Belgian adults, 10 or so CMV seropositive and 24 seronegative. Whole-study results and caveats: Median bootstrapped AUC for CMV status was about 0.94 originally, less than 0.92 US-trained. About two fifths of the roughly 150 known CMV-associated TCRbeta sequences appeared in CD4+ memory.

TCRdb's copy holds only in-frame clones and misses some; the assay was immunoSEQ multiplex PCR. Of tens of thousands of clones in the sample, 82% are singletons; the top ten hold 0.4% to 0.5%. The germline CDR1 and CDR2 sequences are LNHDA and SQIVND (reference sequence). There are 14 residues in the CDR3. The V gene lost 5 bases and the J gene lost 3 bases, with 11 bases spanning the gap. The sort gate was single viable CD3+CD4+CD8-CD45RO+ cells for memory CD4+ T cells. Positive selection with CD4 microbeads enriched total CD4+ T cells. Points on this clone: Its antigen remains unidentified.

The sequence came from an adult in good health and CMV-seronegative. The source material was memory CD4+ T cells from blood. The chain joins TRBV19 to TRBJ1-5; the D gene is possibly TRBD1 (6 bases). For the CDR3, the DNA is TGTGCCAGTAGTGGGGGCAGGCTCAATCAGCCCCAGCATTTT. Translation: CASSGGRLNQPQHF.